This T cell receptor beta chain was profiled in a study of regulatory T cells in long-lasting Graves disease. The time point was: newly diagnosed GD, antithyroid drugs for less than 3 months. Generation of the TCR library employed RNA extracted from PBMCs. This clonotype appeared a few times. Through Arm-PCR of CDR3 regions and iRepertoire HTBI primers, TCR beta libraries were built. TCRdb ran MiXCR on the multiplex PCR reads and lists one entry per CDR3 protein. The repertoire holds more than 450,000 distinct CDR3 sequences, with about 11% as singletons. V shed 4 bases and J 7 bases; nucleotides not matched to a gene: 11. CDR3 length: 15 amino acids. CDR1 is SGHNT and CDR2 is YYREEE in the germline V gene (reference sequence). This same sample was also taken into another study, of T cells in Graves' hyperthyroidism and ophthalmopathy. That paper states: Graves' hyperthyroidism was deemed stable absent ophthalmopathy progression within 18 months.

The chain joins TRBV5-4 to TRBJ2-3; 8 bases agree with TRBD2. The source is a woman in her 30s with Graves disease. The source material was peripheral blood mononuclear cells (PBMCs), sampled at new diagnosis, from a patient treated with antithyroid drugs. The CDR3 reads CASSRSGGPDNTQYF. CDR3 in DNA: TGTGCCAGCAGCCGGAGCGGGGGCCCGGACAATACGCAGTATTTT.